This T cell receptor (beta chain) was recorded in a study of blood T cell repertoires in COVID-19. Study background: Donors in the United States, Italy and Spain gave samples during acute or convalescent COVID-19. The cDNA or gDNA used as material had been derived from T cells, B-cell-depleted T cells, or PBMCs.

The germline V gene has CDR1 SGHRS and CDR2 YFSETQ. V shed 0 bases and J shed 4 bases, with 8 bases lying between them. The CDR3 sequence is 14 residues long. Original methodology: Using reference gene primer amplification, nucleated cell counts were estimated. Sequencing was performed with immunoSEQ multiplex PCR; in TCRdb, only in-frame clones are kept and a portion is missing. The V and J calls and the clone size are those of that table, but D and trimming were determined from the DNA. Of about 280,000 clones in the sample, about 82% were seen once. The J gene is TRBJ1-5, the V gene TRBV5-1; D gene uncertain. The receptor was isolated from a man aged 50-59 years with active or convalescent COVID-19. The sequenced sample consisted of peripheral blood. The CDR3 protein is CASSLGEPNQPQHF. In DNA, the CDR3 is TGCGCCAGCAGCTTGGGAGAGCCGAATCAGCCCCAGCATTTT.